This T cell receptor beta chain was recovered during a study of vaccination and CD4 T cells after COVID-19 (dated by TCRdb to between 2020 and 2023). A note on the overall study: Convalescent patients had a positive SARS-CoV-2 result on nasal swab PCR, and of these patients, nine had mild disease and one had severe disease. The time from the second vaccine dose to post-vaccine blood sampling had a median of roughly 79 days and ranged from about 12 to 250 days. Post-COVID blood samples from convalescent patients were collected a median of roughly 100 days after diagnosis, with a range of roughly 30 to 170 days. Control cultures used a CEFX viral epitope pool as positive control, an HIV-1 Nef peptide pool as negative control, or no peptide. A few convalescent patients gave samples both early after vaccination (day 14) and late after vaccination (days 161 to 241). The spike-specific CD4+ TCR repertoire was compared before and after mRNA vaccination in approximately ten COVID-19 convalescent patients and a handful of infection-naive healthy vaccine recipients. For stimulating the cultures, overlapping spike peptide pools were used, derived from SARS-CoV-2 as well as from the common cold coronaviruses HCoV-NL63, HCoV-OC43 and HCoV-229E. The convalescent cohort included six males and four females, with two Hispanic individuals, seven Caucasians, two Asians and one multiracial person. Participants got two doses of the Pfizer-BioNTech BNT162b2 vaccine (n=8) or two doses of the Moderna mRNA-1273 vaccine (n=2).

Sample time point, as interpreted from the label and publication: late sampling 161 to 241 days after vaccination in a few convalescent patients. Read against the paper, the sample's treatment or condition label means: approximately 9-day PBMC culture with coronavirus spike peptide pools or control peptides (ViraFEST assay). The study used the ViraFEST assay, which expanded antigen-specific T cells with peptide pools and then identified expanded clonotypes by TCR sequencing. Positive SARS-CoV-2 PCR tests in the convalescent patients dated from March to December 2020, before Alpha, Beta and Delta variants emerged in the United States. Each well held about 2.2 million PBMCs cultured in IMDM containing around 5% human AB serum and around 9.2 IU/ml IL-2, with 10 ug/ml peptide pools added. Half of the culture medium was replaced with fresh IL-2-containing medium on days 3 and 7. After roughly nine days of culture, CD4+ T cells were isolated by negative selection using the EasySep CD4+ T cell isolation kit. PBMCs were separated from whole blood using Ficoll-Paque Plus gradient centrifugation and then either used fresh or cryopreserved at -140C. Each culture condition was generally run in triplicate wells.

Library creation used PCR. DNA from cultured CD4+ T cells underwent TCR sequencing with the Oncomine TCR Beta short-read assay at the Johns Hopkins FTIC core. Genomic DNA was extracted from the cultured CD4+ T cells with the QIAamp micro DNA kit. Oncomine TCR Beta libraries from cultured CD4+ T cells were pooled using unique dual indexes and sequenced on an Illumina iSeq 100. As for the authors' bioinformatics: Non-productive sequences were removed, and CDR3s that did not start with C, did not end with F or W, or were shorter than 7 amino acids were discarded. Antigen-specific clonotypes were identified with the MANAFEST web application by comparing peptide-stimulated wells with reference and other culture wells. Positive clones required FDR below 0.05, an odds ratio above 5, and productive frequency above 0.1% in at least two of three replicate wells. Cross-reactive clonotypes were defined as significantly expanded in both SARS-CoV-2 spike wells and at least one common cold coronavirus spike condition. Using R version 3.6.1, CDR3 homology was evaluated through Levenshtein distances (stringdist) along with unrooted phylogenetic trees (ape). Using fastp trimming at Q25 and MiXCR clonotype assembly, TCRdb reanalyzed the public sequencing data and kept in-frame beta chains. A single entry per CDR3 protein holds the most common genes and DNA from its merged rows. V and J calls and clone size were set by TCRdb, not the authors. The sample has 15,000 to 20,000 distinct CDR3 sequences on record, about half of them singletons. About a sixth of the sample is taken by the ten largest.

The research as a whole found: Among convalescent patients, a median roughly 90% of the SARS-CoV-2-reactive clones seen after vaccination appeared only after vaccination, which suggests priming specific to the vaccine. Relatively few convalescent patients were included in the study, and early timepoints after natural infection were not analyzed. The median count of SARS-CoV-2-reactive clonotypes went up from under 25 after infection to 30 to 40 after vaccination, although the change was not significant. Of the vaccine-specific clones in convalescent patients, 304 of 307, or nearly all, reacted only to SARS-CoV-2 spike and did not cross-react with common cold coronaviruses.

CDR1 and CDR2 are read off the germline V gene (reference sequence) as DFQATT and SNEGSKA. Trimming costs V 0 bases and J 10 bases, and their ends lie 12 bases apart. The CDR3 contains 12 residues, cysteine and phenylalanine counted. This entry keeps only the CDR3 DNA: 36 bases, framed from base 1. This clonotype is categorized as large (0.1 to 1%). No cognate antigen has been identified for it. No base-level quality is on record; no much larger clone is a single base apart. This specimen consisted of CD4+ T cells from blood, cultured in vitro, obtained about 7 months after SARS-CoV-2 vaccination. The sequence joins TRBV20-1 to TRBJ1-1; the D gene lacks a confident call. The origin of this receptor is a human donor who had recovered from COVID-19. The sequenced DNA: TGCAGTGCTAGAGATGGGCGACTAGGAGCTTTCTTT. It is translated as CSARDGRLGAFF.